Below, 3 T cell receptor beta chains from the same sample are listed, as sequenced in a study of neurological immune-mediated disorders. TCRdb itself ran the 5' RACE reads through MiXCR, one entry per CDR3 protein. The sample lists about 65,000 distinct CDR3 sequences; under 5% were seen once. The sequenced material came from PBMCs. These receptors originate from a man aged 50 to 59 with multiple sclerosis.

The rearrangement links TRBV9 to TRBJ1-2; TRBD1 agrees at 8 bases. The length of the CDR3 is 14 residues. V gave up 3 bases and J gave up 8 bases; unmatched junction bases: 9. The germline V gene encodes CDR1 SGDLS and CDR2 YYNGEE. CDR3 DNA sequence: TGTGCCAGCAGCGCGGACAGGGCAGTCGGAGGCTACACCTTC. Amino acids: CASSADRAVGGYTF.

This clonotype was found many times. The chain links TRBV20-1 to TRBJ1-5; D is ambiguous. There are 13 residues in the CDR3. Looked up from germline, CDR1 is DFQATT and CDR2 is SNEGSKA (reference sequence). The CDR3 here is CSPPRDSNQPQHF. The CDR3 DNA is TGCAGCCCCCCCAGAGATAGCAATCAGCCCCAGCATTTT.

The sample holds many counts of this clonotype. CDR3 in DNA: TGCAGTGTCGGGACTAGAAGAGGCGAGCAGTTCTTC. It specifies CSVGTRRGEQFF. This chain links TRBV20-1 with TRBJ2-1, with 8 bases that match TRBD2. The CDR3 has 12 amino acids. The junction had 9 bases not matched to a gene; V was cut back by 7 bases and J by 10 bases. The germline V gene has CDR1 DFQATT and CDR2 SNEGSKA (reference sequence).